The clone carrying this T cell receptor beta chain was found once. No antigen is known for it. Method: immunoSEQ multiplex PCR; TCRdb's copy keeps in-frame clones and lacks some. The sample holds 90,000 to 100,000 clones, about nine tenths seen once. Trimming stripped 2 bases from V and 5 bases from J, with 10 bases between. The length of the CDR3 is 13 residues. The data belong to a study of T cell responses to AZD1222 COVID-19 vaccine. Study results and caveats: It should be noted that donors were predominantly white British and more often female, and clonal diversity was possibly underestimated. The reported proportion of spike-specific TCRs targeting unmutated variant regions was nearly half.

The chain joins TRBV12-3 or TRBV12-4 to TRBJ2-7; D is unresolved. The sample was peripheral blood, taken 28 days after the second AZD1222 dose. The origin of this receptor is an adult who received the AZD1222 COVID-19 vaccine. CDR3 amino acids: CASSLFGGNEQYF. In DNA, the CDR3 is TGTGCCAGCAGTTTATTTGGTGGGAACGAGCAGTACTTC.